This TCR beta chain was identified in a study of regulatory T cells in long-lasting Graves disease. Specified time point: persistent/refractory GD, antithyroid drugs over 5 years with positive TRAb. RNA extracted from PBMCs served as the sequencing template. Construction of TCR beta libraries relied on iRepertoire HTBI primers and on Arm-PCR targeting CDR3 regions. A single record per CDR3 protein comes from TCRdb applying MiXCR to the multiplex PCR reads. Of some 470,000 distinct CDR3 sequences listed, approximately 21% are singletons. A remark on this clonotype: The junction shows a germline mismatch at one end, possibly a read error.

From germline, CDR1 is SGHRS and CDR2 YFSETQ. The CDR3 is made up of 14 amino acids. J is TRBJ2-7 and V is TRBV5-1; maybe TRBD2 (5 bases). The source is a female donor with Graves disease. Sequencing was performed on peripheral blood mononuclear cells (PBMCs), taken when the disease was refractory, from a patient treated with antithyroid drugs. The CDR3 loop reads CVSSLAGHPGEQYF. The CDR3 region has the DNA TGCGTCAGCAGCTTGGCGGGCCACCCCGGCGAGCAGTACTTC.